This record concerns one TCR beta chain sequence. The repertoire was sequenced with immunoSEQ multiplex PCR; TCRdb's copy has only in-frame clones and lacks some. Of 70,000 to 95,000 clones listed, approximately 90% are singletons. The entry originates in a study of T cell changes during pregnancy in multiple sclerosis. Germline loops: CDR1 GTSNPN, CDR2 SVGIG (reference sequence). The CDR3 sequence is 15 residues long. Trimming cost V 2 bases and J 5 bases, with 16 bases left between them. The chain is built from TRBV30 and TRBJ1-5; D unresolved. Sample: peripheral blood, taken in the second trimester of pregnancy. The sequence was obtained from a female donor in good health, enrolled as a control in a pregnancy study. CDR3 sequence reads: CAWSFGWAADQPQHF. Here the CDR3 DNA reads TGTGCCTGGAGTTTTGGGTGGGCAGCCGATCAGCCCCAGCATTTT.